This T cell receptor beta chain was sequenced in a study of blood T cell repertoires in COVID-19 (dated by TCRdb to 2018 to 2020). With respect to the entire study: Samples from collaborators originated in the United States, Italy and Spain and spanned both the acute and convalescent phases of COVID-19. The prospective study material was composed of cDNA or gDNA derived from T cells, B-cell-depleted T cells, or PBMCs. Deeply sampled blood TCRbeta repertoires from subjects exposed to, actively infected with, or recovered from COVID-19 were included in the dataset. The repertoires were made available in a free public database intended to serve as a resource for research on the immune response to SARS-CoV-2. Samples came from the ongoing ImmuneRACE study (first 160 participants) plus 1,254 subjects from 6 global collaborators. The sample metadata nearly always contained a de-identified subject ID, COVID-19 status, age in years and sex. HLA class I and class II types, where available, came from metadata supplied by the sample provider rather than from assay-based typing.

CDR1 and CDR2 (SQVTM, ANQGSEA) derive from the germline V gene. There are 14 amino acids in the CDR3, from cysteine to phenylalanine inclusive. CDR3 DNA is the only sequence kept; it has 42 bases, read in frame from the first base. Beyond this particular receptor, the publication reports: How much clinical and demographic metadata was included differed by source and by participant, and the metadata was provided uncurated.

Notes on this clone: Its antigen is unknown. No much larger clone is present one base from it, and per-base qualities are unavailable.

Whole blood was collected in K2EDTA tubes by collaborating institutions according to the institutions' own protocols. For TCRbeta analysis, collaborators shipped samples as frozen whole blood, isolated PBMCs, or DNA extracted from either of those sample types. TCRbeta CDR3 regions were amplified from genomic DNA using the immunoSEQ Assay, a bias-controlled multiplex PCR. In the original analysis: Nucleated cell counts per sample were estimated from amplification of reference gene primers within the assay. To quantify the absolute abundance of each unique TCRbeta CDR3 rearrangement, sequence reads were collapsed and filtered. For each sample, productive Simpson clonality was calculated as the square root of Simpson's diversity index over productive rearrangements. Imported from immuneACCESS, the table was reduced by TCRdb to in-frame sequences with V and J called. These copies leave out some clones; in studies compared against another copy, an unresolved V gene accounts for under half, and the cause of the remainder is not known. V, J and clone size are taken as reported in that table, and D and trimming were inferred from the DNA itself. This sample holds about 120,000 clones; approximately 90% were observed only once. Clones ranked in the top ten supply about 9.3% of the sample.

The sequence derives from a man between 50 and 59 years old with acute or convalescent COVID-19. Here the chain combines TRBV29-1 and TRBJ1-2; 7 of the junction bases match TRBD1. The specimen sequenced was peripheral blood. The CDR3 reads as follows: CSLRDSQSAYGYTF. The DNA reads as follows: TGCAGTCTTCGGGACAGTCAGTCCGCCTATGGCTACACCTTC.